Each of the 20 T cell receptor beta chains below was sequenced from the same sample in a study of cytomegalovirus exposure and HLA in healthy donors (dated by TCRdb to the late 2010s). Library construction relied on the immunoSEQ multiplex PCR assay. For the multiplex PCR, a mixture combining 60 forward primers for TCR Vbeta segments and 13 reverse primers for TCR Jbeta segments was used. TCRdb re-hosts the immuneACCESS table, in-frame sequences only. Its copies lack some clones; in the studies checked, an unresolved V gene accounts for under half of them, and the cause for the rest is not known. The sample table shows some 120,000 clones, and around 80% are seen once. The ten largest clones take up about 2% of the sample. Source material: PBMCs. Every receptor here comes from a man between 18 and 29 years old in good health and CMV-seronegative.

V and J are TRBV28 and TRBJ2-7; 9 bases are shared with TRBD2. The germline CDR1 and CDR2 sequences are MDHEN and SYDVKM. Trimming took 3 bases from V and 2 from J; bases not matched to a gene: 8. The CDR3 has 16 residues. The chain's CDR3 is CASSFSLAGLTYEQYF. The CDR3 nucleotides are TGTGCCAGCAGTTTTAGTCTAGCGGGGCTAACCTACGAGCAGTACTTC.

The CDR3 nucleotides read TGTGCCAGCAGCCTTAGACAGAATAATCAGCCCCAGCATTTT. Its translation: CASSLRQNNQPQHF. The chain links TRBV13 to TRBJ1-5; perhaps TRBD1 as D (5 bases). Germline V gives CDR1 PRHDT, CDR2 FYEKMQ (reference sequence). The CDR3 loop spans 14 amino acids. V was clipped by 5 bases and J by 4 bases, with 12 bases between them.

The chain links TRBV4-1 to TRBJ1-5; tentatively, D is TRBD1 (5 bases). The CDR3 is made up of 13 amino acids. V lost 0 bases, J lost 10 bases, and 10 bases lay in between. The V gene's germline CDR1 is MGHRA and CDR2 YSYEKL. The CDR3, as DNA: TGCGCCAGCAGCCAAGATTGGACATCTCCCCAGCATTTT. It encodes CASSQDWTSPQHF.

A single count supports this clone. The rearrangement uses TRBV5-1 and TRBJ2-5, with 7 bases that match TRBD1. After removal of 0 bases from V and 2 bases from J, the junction contained 4 bases not matched to a gene. The CDR3 has 15 amino acids. Germline V gives CDR1 SGHRS, CDR2 YFSETQ. The CDR3 nucleotides read TGCGCCAGCAGCTTGGCCACAGGGGTTCAAGAGACCCAGTACTTC. This translates into CASSLATGVQETQYF.

This rearrangement joins TRBV4-3 to TRBJ2-5; 10 bases line up with TRBD1. V was pared by 4 bases and J by 5 bases, with 7 bases of the junction left unmatched. Germline V CDR1 and CDR2: LGHNA, YSLEER. The CDR3 has 15 residues. The CDR3 reads CASSPLGQGRETQYF. The CDR3 DNA reads as TGCGCCAGCAGCCCTCTGGGACAGGGGAGGGAGACCCAGTACTTC.

In DNA, the CDR3 is TGTGCCAGCAGCACAAGACAGGGGGTATTTAGTGGCTACACCTTC. Residues: CASSTRQGVFSGYTF. The rearrangement links TRBV7-8 to TRBJ1-2, with 9 bases matching TRBD1. This CDR3 comprises 15 residues. The germline gives CDR1 SGHVS, CDR2 FQNEAQ. The V and J ends lost 5 bases and 7 bases, in that order; junction bases with no gene match: 11. Combining the CDR3 with reference TRBV7-8 and TRBJ1-2 gives the whole variable domain GAGVSQSPRYKVAKRGQDVALRCDPISGHVSLFWYQQALGQGPEFLTYFQNEAQLDKSGLPSDRFFAERPEGSVSTLKIQRTQQEDSAVYLCASSTRQGVFSGYTFGSGTRLTVV.

Written as DNA, the CDR3 is TGTGCCAGCACGGCAGGTACCTACAGAATCTCCGAGCAGTACTTC. Its protein is CASTAGTYRISEQYF. The V call is TRBV28, the J call TRBJ2-7; D unclear. The CDR3 sequence is 15 residues long. Germline-derived CDR1 and CDR2 are MDHEN and SYDVKM. V was cut by 7 bases and J by 6 bases, with 22 bases left in between.

The V and J genes are TRBV7-3 and TRBJ2-6; D call uncertain. The CDR3 consists of 15 residues. Per germline, CDR1 SGHTA and CDR2 FQGTGA. V was cut by 3 bases and J by 0 bases, with 6 bases left in between. The CDR3 is CASSFGSSGANVLTF. The CDR3 bases are TGTGCCAGCAGCTTTGGTAGCTCTGGGGCCAACGTCCTGACTTTC.

The rearrangement uses TRBV27 and TRBJ1-6; a possible D gene is TRBD1 (6 bases). The CDR3 has 15 residues. V gave up 6 bases and J gave up 6 bases, with 15 bases separating them. Germline V gene sequence: CDR1 MNHEY, CDR2 SMNVEV (reference sequence). In DNA, the CDR3 is TGTGCCAGCAGCCCGCCCACAGGGCGTAATTCACCCCTCCACTTT. Residues: CASSPPTGRNSPLHF.

V and J are TRBV6-1 and TRBJ1-4; TRBD1 is a possible D gene (6 bases). The CDR3 sequence is 16 residues long. Trimming removed 4 bases at V and 4 bases at J, with 16 bases between. Germline values: CDR1 MNHNS, CDR2 SASEGT. As DNA, the CDR3 is TGTGCCAGCAGTGTTGTCGGGGGGGCGTTTAATGAAAAACTGTTTTTT. Translation gives CASSVVGGAFNEKLFF.

The chain has TRBV5-1 and TRBJ2-5; 12 nucleotides agree with TRBD2. Germline-derived CDR1 and CDR2 are SGHRS and YFSETQ. V was clipped by 1 base and J by 5 bases; unmatched bases: 6. The CDR3 extends over 16 amino acids. CDR3 in DNA: TGCGCCAGCAGCTTGCCACTAGCGGGAGGAGGCGAGACCCAGTACTTC. It is translated as CASSLPLAGGGETQYF.

The CDR3 DNA follows: TGTGCCAGTACCCTCACCCAGGGAACGAACACTGAAGCTTTCTTT. This codes for CASTLTQGTNTEAFF. The rearrangement joins TRBV2 to TRBJ1-1; TRBD1 might be the D (5 bases). CDR3 length: 15 amino acids. The germline V gene encodes CDR1 SNHLY and CDR2 FYNNEI. With 9 bases removed from V and 1 base from J, the gap between germline ends came to 18 bases.

CDR3 nucleotides: TGTGCCTTCCTTGGATCCGGGGGACAGGGGGGGGAGCAGTACTTC. This codes for CAFLGSGGQGGEQYF. The J gene is TRBJ2-7, the V gene TRBV30, with 11 bases lining up with TRBD1. The CDR3 covers 15 residues. The germline V gene encodes CDR1 GTSNPN and CDR2 SVGIG (reference sequence). J gave up 7 bases and V 7 bases, and 15 bases lay outside the gene matches.

This rearrangement joins TRBV25-1 to TRBJ2-7; D gene ambiguous. Trimming cost V 3 bases and J 4 bases, with 10 bases left between them. Germline loops: CDR1 MGHDK, CDR2 SYGVNS. The CDR3 has 13 amino acids. DNA of the CDR3: TGTGCCAGCAGTGATGTAGAAAAGTACGAGCAGTACTTC. This codes for CASSDVEKYEQYF.

This clone has only a few counts. The chain links TRBV7-8 to TRBJ2-2, with a possible D match to TRBD2 (5 bases). V shed 4 bases and J shed 0 bases, with 15 bases lying between them. The CDR3 sequence is 17 residues long. Germline CDR1 is SGHVS and CDR2 is FQNEAQ. The chain's CDR3 is CASSYPGGGSNTGELFF. Here the CDR3 DNA reads TGTGCCAGCAGCTACCCAGGCGGAGGCTCGAACACCGGGGAGCTGTTTTTT.

A single count supports this clone. The DNA for the CDR3 is TGTGCCAGCAGCCCAAGTAACCAGGGGGCGCAACACTATGGCTACACCTTC. As protein: CASSPSNQGAQHYGYTF. The chain joins TRBV7-2 to TRBJ1-2; 8 nucleotides align to TRBD1. CDR1 SGHTA and CDR2 FQGNSA come from the germline V gene. The CDR3 runs 17 residues. The junction had 14 bases not matched to a gene; V was cut back by 5 bases and J by 3 bases.

The chain combines TRBV27 with TRBJ2-3, with a weak D call TRBD2 (6 bases). From germline, CDR1 is MNHEY and CDR2 SMNVEV (reference sequence). Trimming left V 5 bases short and J 0 bases short, with 12 bases between. This CDR3 contains 15 residues. CDR3 residues: CASSPWGTSTDTQYF. In DNA form, the CDR3 reads TGTGCCAGCAGTCCCTGGGGGACTAGCACAGATACGCAGTATTTT.

The chain couples TRBV19 to TRBJ2-1, with 7 bases identical to TRBD2. Per germline, CDR1 LNHDA and CDR2 SQIVND (reference sequence). This CDR3 spans 16 amino acids. The V and J ends lost 5 bases and 7 bases, in that order; junction bases with no gene match: 14. Here the CDR3 DNA reads TGTGCCAGTAGTCACGACCACGACGTAGCGGGTAATGAGCAGTTCTTC. Amino acid sequence: CASSHDHDVAGNEQFF. The full variable domain, its missing parts supplied by reference TRBV19 and TRBJ2-1, is DGGITQSPKYLFRKEGQNVTLSCEQNLNHDAMYWYRQDPGQGLRLIYYSQIVNDFQKGDIAEGYSVSREKKESFPLTVTSAQKNPTAFYLCASSHDHDVAGNEQFFGPGTRLTVL.

The V call is TRBV7-3, the J call TRBJ1-2; 8 bases map to TRBD1. The CDR3 totals 13 residues. Germline-derived CDR1 and CDR2 are SGHTA and FQGTGA. J was trimmed by 5 bases and V by 5 bases; bases with no gene match: 4. CDR3 protein: CASSPTGGYGYTF. The CDR3 bases are TGTGCCAGCAGCCCTACAGGGGGGTATGGCTACACCTTC.

The V call is TRBV19, the J call TRBJ2-3; 10 bases agree with TRBD2. The CDR3 is 17 amino acids. With 7 bases clipped from V and 8 bases from J, the junction kept 18 bases outside the gene matches. Germline V CDR1 and CDR2: LNHDA, SQIVND (reference sequence). CDR3 DNA: TGTGCCAGTACCCCGGCCACTTCTAGCGGGAGAAGGGGTACGCAGTATTTT. Its protein product is CASTPATSSGRRGTQYF.